This TCR beta chain was retrieved from a study of cytomegalovirus exposure and HLA in healthy donors. Whole-study results and caveats: Earlier analysis looked at TCR beta V segments, and most were productive about 90% or about 30% of the time. In terms of immune exposure information, only CMV serostatus was available.

This CDR3 is built from 17 residues. In germline, CDR1 is SGDLS, CDR2 YYNGEE. Trimming cost V 0 bases and J 2 bases; bases outside gene matches: 7. For this clone: Its antigen is undetermined.

With 60 Vbeta and 13 Jbeta primers, the PCR was carried out. Data came from immunoSEQ multiplex PCR; TCRdb stores just in-frame clones and leaves some out. This table holds 180,000 or so clones, 60% to 80% found once. The sample taken for sequencing was PBMCs. V is TRBV9 and J is TRBJ2-3; 9 positions match TRBD1. The TCR was taken from a woman aged 40 to 50 in good health and CMV-seropositive. CDR3 residues: CASSVAQGAFPTDTQYF. The CDR3 DNA reads TGTGCCAGCAGCGTAGCACAGGGGGCATTTCCCACAGATACGCAGTATTTT.